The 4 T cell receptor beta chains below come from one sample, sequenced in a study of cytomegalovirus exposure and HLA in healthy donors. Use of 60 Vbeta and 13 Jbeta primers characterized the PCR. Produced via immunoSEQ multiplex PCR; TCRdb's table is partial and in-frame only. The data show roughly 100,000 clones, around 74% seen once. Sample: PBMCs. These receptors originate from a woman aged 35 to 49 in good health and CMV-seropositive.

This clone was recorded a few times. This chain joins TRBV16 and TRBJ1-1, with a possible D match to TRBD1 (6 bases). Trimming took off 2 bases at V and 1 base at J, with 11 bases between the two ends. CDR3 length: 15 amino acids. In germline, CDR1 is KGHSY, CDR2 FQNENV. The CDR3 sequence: CASSQGRGRNTEAFF. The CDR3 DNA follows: TGTGCCAGCAGCCAAGGGCGGGGGCGGAACACTGAAGCTTTCTTT.

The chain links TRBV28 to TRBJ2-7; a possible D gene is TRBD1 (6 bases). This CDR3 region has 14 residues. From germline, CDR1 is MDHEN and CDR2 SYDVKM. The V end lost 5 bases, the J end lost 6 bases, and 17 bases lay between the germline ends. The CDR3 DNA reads TGTGCCAGCAGTCCCTTCCTACAGGGCGGCGAGCAGTACTTC. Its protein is CASSPFLQGGEQYF.

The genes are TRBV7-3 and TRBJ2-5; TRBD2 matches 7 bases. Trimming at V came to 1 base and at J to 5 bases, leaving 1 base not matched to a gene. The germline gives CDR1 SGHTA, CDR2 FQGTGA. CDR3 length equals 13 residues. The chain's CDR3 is CASSLRRGETQYF. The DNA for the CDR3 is TGTGCCAGCAGCTTAAGGCGGGGGGAGACCCAGTACTTC.

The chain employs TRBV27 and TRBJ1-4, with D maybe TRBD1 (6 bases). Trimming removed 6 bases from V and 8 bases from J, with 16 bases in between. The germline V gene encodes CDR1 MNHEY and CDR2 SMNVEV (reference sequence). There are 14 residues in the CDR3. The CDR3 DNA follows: TGTGCCAGCAGAGGGGGGGGCCCGATGGAAAAACTGTTTTTT. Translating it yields CASRGGGPMEKLFF.